Following are 29 T cell receptor beta chains from one sample sequenced in a study of T-cell memory formation after mild COVID-19. Each CDR3 protein is one row after TCRdb ran MiXCR on the 5' RACE reads. The sample holds about 250,000 distinct CDR3 sequences; less than 20% are singletons and the top ten take more than 2%. The material sequenced was PBMCs or a T cell subset sorted from them (not recorded which). Receptors originate from an adult woman who had mild COVID-19 (a few samples of this study predate the infection). Cell type and time point are not known.

Many counts were recorded for this clonotype. This CDR3 is CASSLGQGLSQPQHF. In nucleotides, the CDR3 is TGTGCCAGCAGCCTGGGACAGGGTCTTAGTCAGCCCCAGCATTTT. The rearrangement joins TRBV7-2 to TRBJ1-5; 9 nucleotides agree with TRBD1. The V segment lost 5 bases and the J segment 6 bases; nucleotides outside the gene matches: 8. The CDR3 length is 15 residues. CDR1 and CDR2 from the germline V gene are SGHTA and FQGNSA.

This clonotype was found many times. The rearrangement links TRBV24-1 to TRBJ2-7, with 7 bases aligning to TRBD2. The CDR3 contains 16 residues. Trimming at V came to 4 bases and at J to 6 bases, leaving 14 bases not matched to a gene. CDR1 KGHDR and CDR2 SFDVKD come from the germline V gene. The CDR3 nucleotides are TGTGCCACCAGTGACCCCCGGTCCAGCGGGATTGGCGAGCAGTACTTC. Translation: CATSDPRSSGIGEQYF.

This clonotype was seen only a few times. This rearrangement joins TRBV7-8 to TRBJ1-6; D remains ambiguous. Germline V gene data show CDR1 as SGHVS and CDR2 as FQNEAQ. This CDR3 is 16 amino acids long. The germline V and J ends were trimmed by 1 base and 0 bases, with 7 bases remaining between them. Here the CDR3 reads CASSLGTSSYNSPLHF. CDR3 DNA sequence: TGTGCCAGCAGCTTAGGGACGAGCTCCTATAATTCACCCCTCCACTTT.

The V call is TRBV7-9, the J call TRBJ2-1; TRBD2 matches 11 bases. V trimming: 5 bases; J trimming: 7 bases; junction bases outside the gene matches: 10. The CDR3 runs 16 residues. Germline V gene lookup returns CDR1 SEHNR and CDR2 FQNEAQ (reference sequence). CDR3 residues: CASSTILAGVSNEQFF. CDR3 nucleotides: TGTGCCAGCAGCACAATACTAGCGGGAGTATCAAATGAGCAGTTCTTC.

This chain joins TRBV11-2 and TRBJ1-1, with TRBD1 as a possible D gene (6 bases). CDR1 and CDR2 from the germline V gene are SGHAT and FQNNGV. V was clipped by 2 bases and J by 3 bases, with 16 bases between them. CDR3 size: 16 residues. CDR3 coding DNA: TGTGCCAGCAGCTTAAGTTGGGGGCGGAGGGACACTGAAGCTTTCTTT. Its protein is CASSLSWGRRDTEAFF. The full variable domain, completed using reference TRBV11-2 and TRBJ1-1, is EAGVAQSPRYKIIEKRQSVAFWCNPISGHATLYWYQQILGQGPKLLIQFQNNGVVDDSQLPKDRFSAERLKGVDSTLKIQPAKLEDSAVYLCASSLSWGRRDTEAFFGQGTRLTVV.

The CDR3 region is CSASSDTQYF. Here the CDR3 DNA reads TGCAGTGCTTCATCAGATACGCAGTATTTT. The rearrangement joins TRBV20-1 to TRBJ2-3; D gene ambiguous. The CDR3 has 10 residues. Germline V gives CDR1 DFQATT, CDR2 SNEGSKA (reference sequence). V was clipped by 5 bases and J by 4 bases, with 4 bases between them.

V gene TRBV24-1 combines with J gene TRBJ2-6; TRBD1 is a possible D gene (6 bases). Deletions cut 4 bases from V and 4 bases from J, with 13 bases between. CDR1 and CDR2 (germline): KGHDR, SFDVKD. The CDR3 runs 16 residues. DNA for the CDR3: TGTGCCACCAGTGAAACAGGGTATTCGGGGGCCAACGTCCTGACTTTC. This sequence encodes CATSETGYSGANVLTF.

The chain has TRBV11-3 and TRBJ2-1, with D perhaps TRBD1 (6 bases). The V gene lost 0 bases and the J gene lost 9 bases, with 12 bases spanning the gap. Per germline, CDR1 SGHNT and CDR2 YENEEA. CDR3 length: 14 amino acids. This chain's CDR3 is CASSLEAARGEQFF. For the CDR3, the DNA is TGTGCCAGCAGCTTAGAAGCTGCCAGGGGTGAGCAGTTCTTC.

This clonotype was detected only a few times. V is TRBV24-1 and J is TRBJ2-7; 7 nucleotides agree with TRBD1. The CDR3 length is 15 residues. Looked up from germline, CDR1 is KGHDR and CDR2 is SFDVKD. The trim removed 2 bases at V and 5 bases at J, leaving 8 bases unmatched. Here the CDR3 reads CATSDSPPGGNEQYF. CDR3 sequence (DNA): TGTGCCACCAGTGATTCCCCCCCAGGGGGAAACGAGCAGTACTTC.

The genes are TRBV7-9 and TRBJ2-1; 12 bases fit TRBD2. Germline loops: CDR1 SEHNR, CDR2 FQNEAQ (reference sequence). J lost 10 bases, V lost 6 bases, and 10 bases had no gene match. The CDR3 has 15 residues. As DNA, the CDR3 is TGTGCCAGCAGTTCGAGACTAGCGGGAGTTTTAGAGCAGTTCTTC. Translated, it gives CASSSRLAGVLEQFF.

CDR3 amino acids: CASSSVIMGKQGYTF. The CDR3 nucleotides are TGCGCCAGCAGCTCAGTAATAATGGGCAAACAAGGCTACACCTTC. The chain employs TRBV5-1 and TRBJ1-2, with D hard to call. There are 15 residues in the CDR3. Germline CDR1 reads SGHRS; CDR2 reads YFSETQ. The V and J ends lost 3 bases and 8 bases respectively, with 20 bases between them.

This chain links TRBV9 with TRBJ2-6; no reliable D call. V lost 5 bases, J lost 1 base, and 7 bases lay in between. CDR1 is SGDLS, CDR2 YYNGEE, per germline. The CDR3 is 14 residues long. The CDR3 bases are TGTGCCAGCAGTGCCCCATCTGGGGCCAACGTCCTGACTTTC. Translated, it gives CASSAPSGANVLTF.

This clonotype was detected only a few times. CDR3 nucleotides: TGTGCCAGCAGTTTGACAGGGGGCCTTCAGCCCCAGCATTTT. Translated: CASSLTGGLQPQHF. V and J are TRBV12-3 or TRBV12-4 and TRBJ1-5, with 10 bases aligning to TRBD1. J gave up 6 bases and V 3 bases, and 2 bases lay outside the gene matches. This CDR3 has 14 residues.

This clonotype appeared a few times. This chain connects TRBV7-3 to TRBJ2-2; maybe TRBD2 (5 bases). Trimming removed 4 bases from V and 0 bases from J, with 12 bases in between. CDR3 size: 16 residues. Germline loops: CDR1 SGHTA, CDR2 FQGTGA. The CDR3 region has the DNA TGTGCCAGCAGCTCGCACCCCGGGGCGAACACCGGGGAGCTGTTTTTT. It yields the protein CASSSHPGANTGELFF.

The rearrangement joins TRBV6-1 to TRBJ2-5; D gene unclear. V was trimmed by 5 bases and J by 7 bases, leaving 11 bases between them. CDR3 size: 12 residues. In germline, CDR1 is MNHNS, CDR2 SASEGT. CDR3 region: CASSQTGRTQYF. The CDR3 bases are TGTGCCAGCAGTCAGACCGGCAGGACCCAGTACTTC.

The CDR3 is CASSLQGRPQHF. In DNA, the CDR3 is TGTGCCAGCAGCTTACAGGGCAGGCCCCAGCATTTT. The chain carries TRBV7-9 and TRBJ1-5; D is possibly TRBD1 (5 bases). Germline CDR1 is SEHNR and CDR2 is FQNEAQ (reference sequence). The V gene lost 2 bases and the J gene lost 9 bases, with 8 bases spanning the gap. The CDR3 spans 12 residues. Combining the CDR3 with reference TRBV7-9 and TRBJ1-5 gives the whole variable domain DTGVSQNPRHKITKRGQNVTFRCDPISEHNRLYWYRQTLGQGPEFLTYFQNEAQLEKSRLLSDRFSAERPKGSFSTLEIQRTEQGDSAMYLCASSLQGRPQHFGDGTRLSIL.

In this sample, this clonotype turned up a few times. The V call is TRBV27, the J call TRBJ2-1; 7 nucleotides agree with TRBD2. Germline lookup yields CDR1 MNHEY and CDR2 SMNVEV (reference sequence). J gave up 8 bases and V 4 bases, and 14 bases lay outside the gene matches. The CDR3 is 16 residues long. As DNA, the CDR3 is TGTGCCAGCAGTTCCTCGGGGTGGGGTACTAGCGATGAGCAGTTCTTC. As protein: CASSSSGWGTSDEQFF.

The chain has TRBV2 and TRBJ2-3; D call uncertain. The germline gives CDR1 SNHLY, CDR2 FYNNEI. There are 12 residues in the CDR3. Trimming took off 3 bases at V and 4 bases at J, with 5 bases between the two ends. Here the CDR3 reads CASSETADTQYF. The CDR3, as DNA: TGTGCCAGCAGTGAGACGGCAGATACGCAGTATTTT.

The V and J genes are TRBV6-5 and TRBJ2-7; no clear D. CDR1 is MNHEY and CDR2 is SVGAGI in the germline V gene. This CDR3 is built from 14 residues. Trimming removed 4 bases at V and 4 bases at J, with 14 bases between. The CDR3 sequence is CASSSPSPTYEQYF. The CDR3 nucleotides read TGTGCCAGCAGTTCCCCATCTCCTACGTACGAGCAGTACTTC.

V and J are TRBV7-8 and TRBJ2-7; D might be TRBD1 or TRBD2, each matching 5 bases. From germline, CDR1 is SGHVS and CDR2 FQNEAQ. V lost 4 bases and J 0 bases, leaving 22 bases between the germline ends. CDR3 size: 18 residues. The CDR3 DNA sequence: TGTGCCAGCAGCTCTAGCCTTCGACACAGGATTAGCTCCTACGAGCAGTACTTC. Translated: CASSSSLRHRISSYEQYF.

The rearrangement uses TRBV3-1 and TRBJ1-1, with D hard to call. V dropped 3 bases and J dropped 1 base, with 9 bases sitting between them. The CDR3 spans 14 residues. CDR1 is LGHDT and CDR2 is YNNKEL in the germline V gene (reference sequence). The CDR3 loop is CASSHRQKNTEAFF. Here the CDR3 DNA reads TGTGCCAGCAGCCATCGTCAAAAGAACACTGAAGCTTTCTTT.

This clonotype has a handful of counts. The V gene is TRBV20-1, the J gene TRBJ2-3, with D maybe TRBD2 (5 bases). Per germline, CDR1 DFQATT and CDR2 SNEGSKA (reference sequence). The CDR3 contains 13 residues. Trimming pared 3 bases from V and 3 bases from J, leaving 10 bases between. The CDR3 reads CSARIRRTDTQYF. The CDR3 DNA reads as TGCAGTGCTAGGATAAGGAGGACAGATACGCAGTATTTT.

The table lists this clonotype with a few counts. The J gene is TRBJ2-3, the V gene TRBV2; 8 bases fit TRBD2. The germline gives CDR1 SNHLY, CDR2 FYNNEI. The CDR3 is 13 amino acids. Trimming removed 4 bases from V and 4 bases from J; junction bases left unmatched: 1. Here the CDR3 reads CASSVTSADTQYF. The CDR3 region has the DNA TGTGCCAGCAGTGTGACTAGCGCAGATACGCAGTATTTT.

CDR3 protein: CASSLFLSKGSEAFF. CDR3 DNA: TGCGCCAGCAGCTTGTTTCTCAGTAAGGGGAGTGAAGCTTTCTTT. The gene calls are TRBV5-1 and TRBJ1-1; D might be TRBD1 (5 bases). The V gene lost 1 base and the J gene lost 7 bases, with 17 bases spanning the gap. CDR1 is SGHRS, CDR2 YFSETQ, per germline. This CDR3 region has 15 residues.

The chain has TRBV5-1 and TRBJ2-3, with D possibly being TRBD2 (7 bases). Between the trimmed V and J ends, which lost 4 bases and 0 bases, there was a span of 15 bases. CDR1 is SGHRS and CDR2 is YFSETQ in the germline V gene. This CDR3 comprises 16 residues. The CDR3 nucleotides read TGCGCCAGCAGCCCGAAAGGGGGGGCTAGCACAGATACGCAGTATTTT. As protein: CASSPKGGASTDTQYF.

This clonotype was seen more than once but under ten times. The chain has TRBV5-1 and TRBJ2-3, with 8 bases aligning to TRBD1. CDR3 length: 17 residues. Germline assignment: CDR1 SGHRS and CDR2 YFSETQ. The J segment lost 0 bases and the V segment lost 4 bases, leaving 10 bases of the junction unmatched. The CDR3 region is CASSHRRGRSSTDTQYF. The CDR3 DNA sequence: TGCGCCAGCAGCCACCGCAGGGGGCGAAGTAGCACAGATACGCAGTATTTT.

This clonotype was observed a handful of times. The V and J genes are TRBV20-1 and TRBJ1-1, with a weak D call TRBD1 (6 bases). Trimming shortened V by 3 bases and J by 0 bases, and 14 bases separated the two germline ends. Germline V gene sequence: CDR1 DFQATT, CDR2 SNEGSKA (reference sequence). The CDR3 loop spans 15 amino acids. CDR3 DNA sequence: TGCAGTGCTAGTCGAGGGGGGAACATGAACACTGAAGCTTTCTTT. Encoded protein: CSASRGGNMNTEAFF.

This clonotype showed up just a few times. The rearrangement joins TRBV25-1 to TRBJ2-7; D is unclear. The CDR3 is 14 amino acids. Trimming left V 6 bases short and J 3 bases short, with 15 bases between. In germline, CDR1 is MGHDK, CDR2 SYGVNS. The CDR3 DNA sequence: TGTGCCAGCAGACCACCGGACGGATACTACGAGCAGTACTTC. Its translation: CASRPPDGYYEQYF.

This clonotype is deemed medium-sized (0.01 to 0.1%). The DNA for the CDR3 is TGCAGCGTTGAAGATTATGGGGCTCGGTACTTC. It is translated as CSVEDYGARYF. This chain connects TRBV29-1 to TRBJ2-7; the D gene is possibly TRBD1 (5 bases). Trimming took off 0 bases at V and 12 bases at J, with 12 bases between the two ends. CDR3 length: 11 residues. Germline values: CDR1 SQVTM, CDR2 ANQGSEA.